The TCR beta chain described here comes from a study of blood T cell repertoires in COVID-19. Study summary: Material from acute and convalescent COVID-19 was sourced from the United States, Italy and Spain. T cells, B-cell-depleted T cells, or PBMCs provided the cDNA or gDNA that served as material.

Germline CDR1 MNHEY, CDR2 SVGEGT. CDR3 size: 16 residues. V was trimmed by 2 bases and J by 7 bases, leaving 15 bases between them. Per the authors' pipeline: Quantification of nucleated cells was approximated via reference gene primer amplification. Using immunoSEQ multiplex PCR, the repertoire was profiled, and TCRdb retains in-frame clones only, with some absent. V, J and clone size reflect that table, while D and trimming were determined from the DNA. Of just under 90,000 clones in the sample, nearly 90% were seen once. The receptor was isolated from a woman of 80 years or more with acute or convalescent COVID-19. Sequences were obtained from peripheral blood. The chain recombines TRBV6-2 or TRBV6-3 with TRBJ1-6, with D uncertain. The chain's CDR3 is CASSYQRGHGNSPLHF. CDR3 in DNA: TGTGCCAGCAGTTACCAGCGAGGGCATGGGAATTCACCCCTCCACTTT.